These 7 T cell receptor beta chains were sequenced from one sample in a study of shared clonotypes between healthy human individuals. Sequencing used immunoSEQ multiplex PCR; TCRdb keeps in-frame clones, though not all of them. Here the sample spans around 2,000,000 clones, just under 95% being singletons. Cells designated naive CD8 were CD45RO-negative and were positively selected for CCR7, with terminally differentiated effector memory CD45RA+ cells excluded. The sample taken for sequencing was naive CD8+ T cells sorted from blood. The receptor set was obtained from a man younger than 35 in good health.

The V call is TRBV4-3, the J call TRBJ1-1; D perhaps matches TRBD1 (6 bases). From germline, CDR1 is LGHNA and CDR2 YSLEER. The length of the CDR3 is 13 residues. V shed 4 bases and J shed 4 bases, with 10 bases lying between them. The CDR3 bases are TGCGCCAGCAGCCCCGAAGGGGGCACTGAAGCTTTCTTT. Encoded protein: CASSPEGGTEAFF.

CDR3 amino acids: CASSYRGGNEQFF. DNA of the CDR3: TGTGCCAGCAGTTACAGGGGAGGGAATGAGCAGTTCTTC. The chain combines TRBV27 with TRBJ2-1; possibly TRBD1 or TRBD2 for D (7 bases each). The CDR3 covers 13 residues. V lost 4 bases and J lost 7, with 11 bases in between. The V gene's germline CDR1 is MNHEY and CDR2 SMNVEV (reference sequence).

The rearrangement uses TRBV10-2 and TRBJ2-1; D might be TRBD1 or TRBD2, each matching 5 bases. Germline V CDR1 and CDR2: WSHSY, SAAADI. V was pared by 3 bases and J by 5 bases, with 8 bases between. CDR3 length: 13 residues. The CDR3 coding sequence is TGCGCCAGCAGTGATGTGGGGGACAATGAGCAGTTCTTC. This translates into CASSDVGDNEQFF.

The chain uses TRBV25-1 and TRBJ2-2; D remains ambiguous. The V gene's germline CDR1 is MGHDK and CDR2 SYGVNS. Trimming cost V 1 base and J 1 base, with 16 bases left between them. This CDR3 contains 18 residues. The CDR3 DNA is TGTGCCAGCAGTGAATCACTCCGAGGCAGGAAGAACACCGGGGAGCTGTTTTTT. It translates to CASSESLRGRKNTGELFF. Full variable domain (missing parts from reference TRBV25-1 and TRBJ2-2): EADIYQTPRYLVIGTGKKITLECSQTMGHDKMYWYQQDPGMELHLIHYSYGVNSTEKGDLSSESTVSRIRTEHFPLTLESARPSHTSQYLCASSESLRGRKNTGELFFGEGSRLTVL.

The chain recombines TRBV11-2 with TRBJ2-7, with D perhaps matching TRBD1 (5 bases). Trimming pared 6 bases from V and 2 bases from J, leaving 20 bases between. Per germline, CDR1 SGHAT and CDR2 FQNNGV. The CDR3 totals 16 residues. The CDR3 spells CASSEGVGTIAYEQYF. Here the CDR3 DNA reads TGTGCCAGCAGTGAAGGGGTGGGCACTATAGCCTACGAGCAGTACTTC.

J is TRBJ1-3 and V is TRBV7-2; maybe TRBD1 (6 bases). There are 14 residues in the CDR3. The V gene's germline CDR1 is SGHTA and CDR2 FQGNSA. V lost 2 bases, J lost 1 base, and 6 bases lay in between. Here the CDR3 DNA reads TGTGCCAGCAGCTTACAGGGGTCTGGAAACACCATATATTTT. Its translation: CASSLQGSGNTIYF. The entire variable domain, with the rest obtained from reference TRBV7-2 and TRBJ1-3, is as follows: GAGVSQSPSNKVTEKGKDVELRCDPISGHTALYWYRQSLGQGLEFLIYFQGNSAPDKSGLPSDRFSAERTGGSVSTLTIQRTQQEDSAVYLCASSLQGSGNTIYFGEGSWLTVV.

The chain has TRBV6-1 and TRBJ2-4; maybe TRBD2 (7 bases). Trimming pared 4 bases from V and 1 base from J, leaving 14 bases between. Per the germline V gene, CDR1 is MNHNS and CDR2 is SASEGT. This CDR3 contains 16 residues. The CDR3 nucleotides read TGTGCCAGCAGTGTGTGGGGGGGCGCCGCCAAAAACATTCAGTACTTC. This gives the protein CASSVWGGAAKNIQYF.